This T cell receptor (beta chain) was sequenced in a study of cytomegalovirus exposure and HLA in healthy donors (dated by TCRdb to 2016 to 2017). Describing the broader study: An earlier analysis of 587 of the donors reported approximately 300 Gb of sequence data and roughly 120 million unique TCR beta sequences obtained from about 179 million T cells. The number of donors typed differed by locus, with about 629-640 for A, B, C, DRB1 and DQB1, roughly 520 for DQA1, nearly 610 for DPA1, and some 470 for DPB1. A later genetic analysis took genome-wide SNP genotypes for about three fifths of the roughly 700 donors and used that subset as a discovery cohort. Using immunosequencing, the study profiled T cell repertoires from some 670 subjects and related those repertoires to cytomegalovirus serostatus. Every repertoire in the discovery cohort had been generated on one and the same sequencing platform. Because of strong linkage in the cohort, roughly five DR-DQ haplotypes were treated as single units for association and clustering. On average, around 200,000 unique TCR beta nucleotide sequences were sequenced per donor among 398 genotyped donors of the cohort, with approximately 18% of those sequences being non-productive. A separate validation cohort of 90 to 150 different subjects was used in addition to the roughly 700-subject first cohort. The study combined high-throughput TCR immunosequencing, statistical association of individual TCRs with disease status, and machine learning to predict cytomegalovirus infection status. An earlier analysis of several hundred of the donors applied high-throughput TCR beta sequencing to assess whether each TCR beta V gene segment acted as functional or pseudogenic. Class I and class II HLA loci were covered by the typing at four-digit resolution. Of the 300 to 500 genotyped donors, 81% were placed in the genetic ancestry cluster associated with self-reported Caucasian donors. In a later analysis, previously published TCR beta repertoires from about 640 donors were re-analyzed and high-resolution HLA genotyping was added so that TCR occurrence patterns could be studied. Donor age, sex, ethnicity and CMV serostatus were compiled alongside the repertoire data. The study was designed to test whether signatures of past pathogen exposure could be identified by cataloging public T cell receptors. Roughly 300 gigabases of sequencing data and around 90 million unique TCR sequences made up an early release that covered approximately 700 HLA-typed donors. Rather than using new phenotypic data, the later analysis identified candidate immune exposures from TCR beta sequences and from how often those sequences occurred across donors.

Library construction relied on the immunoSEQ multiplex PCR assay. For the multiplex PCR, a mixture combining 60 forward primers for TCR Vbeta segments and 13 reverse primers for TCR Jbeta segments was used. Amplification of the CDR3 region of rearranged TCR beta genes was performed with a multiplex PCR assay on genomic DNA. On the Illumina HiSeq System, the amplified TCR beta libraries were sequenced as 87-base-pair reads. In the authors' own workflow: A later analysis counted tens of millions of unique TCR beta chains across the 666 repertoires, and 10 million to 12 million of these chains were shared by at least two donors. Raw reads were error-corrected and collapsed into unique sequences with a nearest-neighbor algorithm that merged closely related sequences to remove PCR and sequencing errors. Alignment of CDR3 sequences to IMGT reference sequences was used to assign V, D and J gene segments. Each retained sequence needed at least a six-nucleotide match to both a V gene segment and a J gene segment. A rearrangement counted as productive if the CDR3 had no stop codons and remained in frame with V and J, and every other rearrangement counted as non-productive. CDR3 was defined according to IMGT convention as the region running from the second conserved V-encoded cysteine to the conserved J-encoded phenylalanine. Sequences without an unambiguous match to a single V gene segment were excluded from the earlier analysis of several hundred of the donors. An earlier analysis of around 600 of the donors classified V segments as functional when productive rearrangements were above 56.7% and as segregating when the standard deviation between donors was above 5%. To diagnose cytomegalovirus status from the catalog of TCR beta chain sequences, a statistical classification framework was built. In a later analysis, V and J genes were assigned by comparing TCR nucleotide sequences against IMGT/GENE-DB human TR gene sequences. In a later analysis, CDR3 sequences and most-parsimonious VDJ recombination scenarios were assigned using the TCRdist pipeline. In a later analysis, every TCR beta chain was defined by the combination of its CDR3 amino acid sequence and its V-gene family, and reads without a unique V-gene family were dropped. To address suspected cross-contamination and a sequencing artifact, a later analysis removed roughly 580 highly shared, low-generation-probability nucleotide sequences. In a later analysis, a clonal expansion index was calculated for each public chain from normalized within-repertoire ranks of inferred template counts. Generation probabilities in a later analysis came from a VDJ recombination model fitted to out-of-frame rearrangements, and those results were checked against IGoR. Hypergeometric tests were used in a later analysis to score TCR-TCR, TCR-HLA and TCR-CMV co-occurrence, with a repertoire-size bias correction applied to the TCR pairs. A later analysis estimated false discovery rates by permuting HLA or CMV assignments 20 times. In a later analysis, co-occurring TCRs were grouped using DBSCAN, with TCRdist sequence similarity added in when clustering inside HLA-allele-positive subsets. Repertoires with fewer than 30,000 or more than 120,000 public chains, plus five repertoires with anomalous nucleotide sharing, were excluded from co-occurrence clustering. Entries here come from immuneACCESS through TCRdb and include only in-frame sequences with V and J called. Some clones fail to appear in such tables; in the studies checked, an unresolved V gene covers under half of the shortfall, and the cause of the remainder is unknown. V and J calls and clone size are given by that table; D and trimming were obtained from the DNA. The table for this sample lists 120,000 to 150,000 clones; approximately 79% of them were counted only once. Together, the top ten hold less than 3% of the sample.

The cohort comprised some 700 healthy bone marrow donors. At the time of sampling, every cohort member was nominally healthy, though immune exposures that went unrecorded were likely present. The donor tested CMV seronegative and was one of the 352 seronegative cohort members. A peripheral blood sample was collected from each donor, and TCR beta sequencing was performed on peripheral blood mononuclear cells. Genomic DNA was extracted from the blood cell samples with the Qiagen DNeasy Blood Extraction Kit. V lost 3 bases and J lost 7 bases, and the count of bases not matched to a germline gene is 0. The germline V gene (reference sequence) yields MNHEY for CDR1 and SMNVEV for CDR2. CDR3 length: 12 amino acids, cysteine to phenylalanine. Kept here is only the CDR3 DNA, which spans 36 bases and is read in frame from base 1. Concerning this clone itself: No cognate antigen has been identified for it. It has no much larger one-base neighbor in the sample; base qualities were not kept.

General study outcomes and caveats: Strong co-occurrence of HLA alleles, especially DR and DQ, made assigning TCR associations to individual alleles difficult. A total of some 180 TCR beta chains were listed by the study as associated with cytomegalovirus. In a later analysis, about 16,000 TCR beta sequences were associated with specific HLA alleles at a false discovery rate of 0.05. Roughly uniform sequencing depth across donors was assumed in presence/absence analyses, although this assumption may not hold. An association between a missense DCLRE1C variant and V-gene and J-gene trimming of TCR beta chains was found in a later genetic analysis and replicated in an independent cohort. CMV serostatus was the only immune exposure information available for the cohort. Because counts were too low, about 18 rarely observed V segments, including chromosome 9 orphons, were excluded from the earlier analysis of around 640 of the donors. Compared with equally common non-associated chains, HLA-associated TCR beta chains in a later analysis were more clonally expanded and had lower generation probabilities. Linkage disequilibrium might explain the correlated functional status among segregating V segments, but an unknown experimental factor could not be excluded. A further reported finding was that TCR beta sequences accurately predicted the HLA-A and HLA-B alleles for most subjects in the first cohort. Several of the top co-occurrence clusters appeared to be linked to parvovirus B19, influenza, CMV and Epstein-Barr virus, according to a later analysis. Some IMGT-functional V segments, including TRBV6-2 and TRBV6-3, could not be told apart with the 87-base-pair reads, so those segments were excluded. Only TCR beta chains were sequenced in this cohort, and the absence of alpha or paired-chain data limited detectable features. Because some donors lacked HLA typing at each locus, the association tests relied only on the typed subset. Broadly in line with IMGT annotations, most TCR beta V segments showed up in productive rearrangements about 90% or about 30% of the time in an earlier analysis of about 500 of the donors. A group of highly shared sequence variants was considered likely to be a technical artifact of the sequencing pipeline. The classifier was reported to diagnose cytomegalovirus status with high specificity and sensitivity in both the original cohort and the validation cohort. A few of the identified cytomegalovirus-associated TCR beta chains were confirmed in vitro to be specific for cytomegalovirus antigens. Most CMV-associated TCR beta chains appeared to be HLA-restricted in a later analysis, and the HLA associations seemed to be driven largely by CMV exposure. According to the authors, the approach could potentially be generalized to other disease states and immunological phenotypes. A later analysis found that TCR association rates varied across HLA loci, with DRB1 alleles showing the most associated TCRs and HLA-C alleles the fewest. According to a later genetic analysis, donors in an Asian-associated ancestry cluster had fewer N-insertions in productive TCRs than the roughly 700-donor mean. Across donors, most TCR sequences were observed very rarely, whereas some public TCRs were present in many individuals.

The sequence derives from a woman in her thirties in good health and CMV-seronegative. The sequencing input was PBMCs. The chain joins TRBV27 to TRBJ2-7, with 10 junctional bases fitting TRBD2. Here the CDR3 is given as CASSFSGREQYF. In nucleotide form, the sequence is TGTGCCAGCAGTTTTAGCGGGAGGGAGCAGTACTTC.